This T cell receptor beta chain was captured in a study of blood T cell repertoires in COVID-19. Only in-frame clones appear in the TCRdb table, and some are missing; sequencing was by immunoSEQ multiplex PCR. Altogether some 120,000 clones are present, around nine tenths being singletons, with the ten largest covering 4% to 5.5%. Trimming took 3 bases from V and 0 from J, leaving 6 bases between them. Germline V lookup: CDR1 KGHSH, CDR2 LQKENI. The CDR3 runs to 13 residues. The J gene is TRBJ2-7, the V gene TRBV18; D remains ambiguous. The origin of this receptor is a man between 40 and 49 years old with acute or convalescent COVID-19. Sequencing was carried out using peripheral blood. CDR3 DNA sequence: TGTGCCAGCTCACCGGTCAGCTCCTACGAGCAGTACTTC. Protein sequence: CASSPVSSYEQYF.